This TCR beta chain was sequenced for a study of identifying expanded T cells in peripheral blood. During the collection period, no donor immune events like infections were recorded. The assay was immunoSEQ multiplex PCR, and TCRdb's table has in-frame clones only and misses some. The sample lists 85,000 to 95,000 clones; 88% were seen once. A remark on this clone: Its antigen is not known.

Study outcomes and limitations: Differentially abundant clones: roughly 1.2 between replicates, approximately 15 at around 2 weeks, less than 20 at four. Clone count variance between roughly 2-week samples rose with total template count.

With V trimmed by 2 bases and J by 6 bases, 5 bases remained unmatched. Germline values: CDR1 KGHSH, CDR2 LQKENI. This CDR3 has 15 residues. The specimen sequenced was blood. The chain is built from TRBV18 and TRBJ2-7; 12 bases are shared with TRBD1. This sequence originates from a person between 18 and 69 years old in good health. Written as DNA, the CDR3 is TGTGCCAGCTCACCAGGGACAGGGGGCTTAAGCGAGCAGTACTTC. Amino acids: CASSPGTGGLSEQYF.